What follows is one T cell receptor (beta chain) and its context. Its antigen is undetermined. Some clones are missing from TCRdb's copy, which holds only in-frame ones; the method was immunoSEQ multiplex PCR. The sample contains roughly 2,000,000 clones, just under 95% of which appear only once. Naive CD8 cells comprised CD45RO-negative, CCR7-positively selected cells, excluding terminally differentiated effector memory CD45RA+ cells. This record belongs to a study of shared clonotypes between healthy human individuals. Findings of the study overall: Shared clonotypes: roughly 4.5% naive CD4, roughly 3.5% naive CD8, roughly 2.4% memory CD4, 0.4% to 0.5% memory CD8.

This CDR3 is built from 17 residues. Germline V CDR1 and CDR2: LGHNA, YSLEER. The germline V and J ends were trimmed by 0 bases and 6 bases, with 17 bases remaining between them. The sequence was obtained from a man between 18 and 35 years old in good health. Sequenced material: naive CD8+ T cells sorted from blood. The V and J genes are TRBV4-3 and TRBJ2-2; maybe TRBD2 (6 bases). This chain's CDR3 is CASSQDPSSGEAGELFF. Written as DNA, the CDR3 is TGCGCCAGCAGCCAAGATCCCTCTTCGGGGGAGGCCGGGGAGCTGTTTTTT.